These 21 T cell receptor beta chains came from one sample sequenced in a study of molecular identifiers for immune sequencing clone quantification. TCRdb itself ran the PCR reads through MiXCR, one entry per CDR3 protein. The sample has 20,000 to 25,000 distinct CDR3 sequences, over 15% seen once; the top ten hold approximately 1%. Sequencing used naive CD8+ T cells from blood, with Jurkat cell RNA spiked in. Subset specified: FACS-sorted CD8+CD4-CCR7+CD45RA+ naive T cells. The receptors derive from a human donor in good health. Some libraries in this study had Jurkat cell RNA spiked in.

In DNA, the CDR3 is TGCGCCAGCAGCCTCGGACAGGGGGTTGAAGATACGCAGTATTTT. It codes for CASSLGQGVEDTQYF. The V and J genes are TRBV5-1 and TRBJ2-3, with TRBD1 matching over 10 bases. The CDR3 is 15 amino acids. The ends lost 4 bases at V and 5 bases at J; junction bases unmatched: 7. Germline lookup yields CDR1 SGHRS and CDR2 YFSETQ. Full variable domain (outside the CDR3, taken from reference TRBV5-1 and TRBJ2-3): KAGVTQTPRYLIKTRGQQVTLSCSPISGHRSVSWYQQTPGQGLQFLFEYFSETQRNKGNFPGRFSGRQFSNSRSEMNVSTLELGDSALYLCASSLGQGVEDTQYFGPGTRLTVL.

This clonotype was seen ten or more times. The rearrangement uses TRBV27 and TRBJ1-5; D is ambiguous. The germline V and J ends were trimmed by 10 bases and 0 bases, with 10 bases remaining between them. Germline V CDR1 and CDR2: MNHEY, SMNVEV (reference sequence). The CDR3 spans 13 residues. Written as DNA, the CDR3 is TGTGCCACCGCGAGGTATAGCAATCAGCCCCAGCATTTT. It translates to CATARYSNQPQHF.

Many counts were recorded for this clonotype. The chain links TRBV28 to TRBJ2-5; D is perhaps TRBD1 (5 bases). CDR1 is MDHEN, CDR2 SYDVKM, per germline. The CDR3 runs 15 residues. The V end lost 5 bases, the J end lost 5 bases, and 18 bases lay between the germline ends. The DNA for the CDR3 is TGTGCCAGCAGTACCGTGGGCAGGGTCGAGGAGACCCAGTACTTC. This gives the protein CASSTVGRVEETQYF.

This clonotype was picked up many times. CDR3 nucleotides: TGTGCCAGCAGCTTCCGGGGTTTCGAGACCCAGTACTTC. Its translation: CASSFRGFETQYF. V usage is TRBV7-9 and J usage is TRBJ2-5; a possible D gene is TRBD2 (5 bases). CDR1 and CDR2 from the germline V gene are SEHNR and FQNEAQ (reference sequence). This CDR3 contains 13 residues. The V and J ends lost 3 bases and 5 bases respectively, with 10 bases between them.

Worth noting for this clonotype: Being one base from a much bigger clone, this may be a read error. The chain has TRBV20-1 and TRBJ2-4, with D perhaps being TRBD1 or TRBD2 (5 bases each). Germline lookup yields CDR1 DFQATT and CDR2 SNEGSKA (reference sequence). The CDR3 consists of 11 residues. The CDR3 protein is CSMGDDYIRYF. The CDR3 DNA sequence: TGCAGCATGGGGGATGATTACATTCGGTACTTC.

This clonotype was observed at least ten times. V usage is TRBV7-9 and J usage is TRBJ2-3; 12 nucleotides agree with TRBD1. V trimming: 4 bases; J trimming: 4 bases; junction bases outside the gene matches: 3. CDR1 is SEHNR and CDR2 is FQNEAQ in the germline V gene (reference sequence). The CDR3 spans 15 residues. This CDR3 reads CASSSGTGGPDTQYF. CDR3 in DNA: TGTGCCAGCAGCTCCGGGACAGGGGGCCCAGATACGCAGTATTTT.

Regarding this clonotype: Since no conserved phenylalanine or tryptophan closes the CDR3, a read error is the likely cause. The chain uses TRBV13 and TRBJ2-5, with D hard to call. Germline V gene lookup returns CDR1 PRHDT and CDR2 FYEKMQ (reference sequence). Trimming left V 5 bases short and J 4 bases short, with 20 bases between. The CDR3 has 16 amino acids. The CDR3 coding sequence is TGTGCCAGCAGCCCGTCTCTAGGCGAATTAGGAGAGACCCAGTACCTC. It specifies CASSPSLGELGETQYL.

This clonotype was counted many times. The rearrangement joins TRBV14 to TRBJ1-1; D gene uncertain. This CDR3 contains 14 residues. Germline V lookup: CDR1 SGHDN, CDR2 FVKESK. Trimming stripped 1 base from V and 3 bases from J, with 9 bases between. Here the CDR3 reads CASSQGIVDTEAFF. CDR3 coding DNA: TGTGCCAGCAGCCAAGGTATCGTAGACACTGAAGCTTTCTTT.

This clonotype was found many times. This rearrangement joins TRBV6-2 or TRBV6-3 to TRBJ1-1, with a possible D match to TRBD1 (5 bases). The CDR3 consists of 16 residues. V was shortened by 6 bases and J by 5 bases, with 22 bases between the two germline ends. Germline values: CDR1 MNHEY, CDR2 SVGEGT. CDR3 bases: TGTGCCAGCAGAAGCTGGAATATGGACATGGGGACTGAAGCTTTCTTT. It translates to CASRSWNMDMGTEAFF.

The chain uses TRBV29-1 and TRBJ2-3; 14 bases are a match to TRBD2. Looked up from germline, CDR1 is SQVTM and CDR2 is ANQGSEA. The CDR3 is made up of 18 amino acids. Trimming cost V 8 bases and J 8 bases; bases outside gene matches: 21. The CDR3 region has the DNA TGCAGCATATACGGACTAGCGGGGGGAATCGTGTCTGCTCGTACGCAGTATTTT. It is translated as CSIYGLAGGIVSARTQYF.

Note on this clonotype: This may come from a read error, since a much larger clone is one base off. The chain employs TRBV11-2 and TRBJ2-7; D gene uncertain. V lost 7 bases, J lost 5 bases, and 15 bases lay in between. Germline lookup yields CDR1 SGHAT and CDR2 FQNNGV. The CDR3 sequence is 13 residues long. The CDR3 coding sequence is TGTGCCAGCAACCCGTGGTTGGGCAACGAGCAGTACTTC. Translated: CASNPWLGNEQYF.

Many counts were recorded for this clonotype. The chain links TRBV4-1 to TRBJ1-1; D gene ambiguous. V lost 0 bases and J lost 0, with 11 bases in between. The CDR3 has 16 residues. The germline CDR1 and CDR2 sequences are MGHRA and YSYEKL. CDR3 in amino acids: CASSQESPRLNTEAFF. The CDR3, as DNA: TGCGCCAGCAGCCAAGAGTCGCCACGGCTGAACACTGAAGCTTTCTTT.

This clonotype was observed many times. The chain uses TRBV5-8 and TRBJ1-5; possibly TRBD1 for D (5 bases). V dropped 4 bases and J dropped 1 base, with 18 bases sitting between them. Germline CDR1 reads SGHTS; CDR2 reads YDEGEE. The length of the CDR3 is 17 residues. The CDR3: CASSPSRGPDSNQPQHF. The CDR3 nucleotides read TGTGCCAGCAGCCCATCGAGGGGCCCGGACAGCAATCAGCCCCAGCATTTT.

The table lists this clonotype with many counts. CDR3 loop: CASSLGSSRGETQYF. The CDR3 region has the DNA TGTGCCAGCAGCTTAGGTTCCAGCCGAGGTGAGACCCAGTACTTC. V usage is TRBV7-9 and J usage is TRBJ2-5; D gene uncertain. Germline assignment: CDR1 SEHNR and CDR2 FQNEAQ (reference sequence). V gave up 1 base and J gave up 5 bases, with 14 bases separating them. CDR3 length: 15 amino acids.

This clonotype was detected ten times or more. This sequence joins TRBV6-6 and TRBJ2-7; the match to TRBD2 covers 7 bases. The CDR3 runs to 13 residues. V was pared by 0 bases and J by 7 bases, with 3 bases of the junction left unmatched. Germline CDR1 is MNHNY and CDR2 is SVGAGI (reference sequence). This CDR3 is CASSYSAGLEQYF. The CDR3 DNA reads as TGTGCCAGCAGTTACTCAGCGGGGTTAGAGCAGTACTTC.

The CDR3 protein is CASSSSAGGEQYF. CDR3 sequence (DNA): TGTGCCAGCAGCTCGTCGGCTGGGGGCGAGCAGTACTTC. This chain uses TRBV7-9 with TRBJ2-7; TRBD1 or TRBD2 may be the D gene (5 bases each). V lost 4 bases and J 6 bases, leaving 13 bases between the germline ends. This CDR3 region has 13 residues. Germline-derived CDR1 and CDR2 are SEHNR and FQNEAQ (reference sequence).

This clonotype was picked up many times. The rearrangement joins TRBV19 to TRBJ1-1; D is perhaps TRBD1 (5 bases). The CDR3 contains 16 residues. V lost 10 bases, J lost 3 bases, and 24 bases lay in between. Germline loops: CDR1 LNHDA, CDR2 SQIVND (reference sequence). The CDR3 spells CATLARGVFDDTEAFF. The DNA of the CDR3 is TGTGCCACCCTTGCCCGGGGGGTTTTTGACGACACTGAAGCTTTCTTT.

As regards this clonotype: This sequence may be a read error, since a much larger clone differs from it by one base. This chain connects TRBV7-9 to TRBJ1-1, with D unclear. V was clipped by 8 bases and J by 11 bases, with 12 bases between them. Germline loops: CDR1 SEHNR, CDR2 FQNEAQ (reference sequence). The CDR3 spans 10 residues. The DNA of the CDR3 is TGTGCCAGCTCCTCCTGGAAGGCTTTCTTT. Translation gives CASSSWKAFF.

The V call is TRBV28, the J call TRBJ1-3; D unclear. V was clipped by 5 bases and J by 16 bases, with 24 bases between them. Germline CDR1 MDHEN, CDR2 SYDVKM. The CDR3 runs to 14 residues. The CDR3, as DNA: TGTGCCAGCAGTGATGAGGGTTCTGGAAATACGCTCTATTTT. Amino acid sequence: CASSDEGSGNTLYF.

V is TRBV19 and J is TRBJ1-5; D not resolved. The CDR3 contains 11 residues. The V gene lost 7 bases and the J gene lost 7 bases, with 8 bases spanning the gap. Germline values: CDR1 LNHDA, CDR2 SQIVND (reference sequence). The CDR3 DNA reads as TGTGCCAGTACAGACGGCCAGCCCCAGCATTTT. Protein product: CASTDGQPQHF.

In the case of this clonotype: A much larger clone sits a single nucleotide away, making a read error possible. The CDR3 does not end in the conserved phenylalanine or tryptophan, so this is likely a read error. CDR3 protein: CASSQPAGGWNYGYTS. For the CDR3, the DNA is TGCGCCAGCAGTCAACCCGCCGGGGGGTGGAACTATGGCTACACCTCC. The genes are TRBV23-1 and TRBJ1-2; tentatively, D is TRBD1 (5 bases). TRBV23-1 is filed as an ORF, its function uncertain. The CDR3 has 16 residues. Trimming shortened V by 2 bases and J by 2 bases, and 15 bases separated the two germline ends.